A single sample is the source of the 17 T cell receptor beta chains below, sequenced in a study of graft-versus-host responses after intestinal transplantation. Here immunoSEQ multiplex PCR was the method, and the copy in TCRdb shows in-frame clones only, minus some. The repertoire holds just under 7,000 clones, roughly a third seen once, with approximately 6% in the top ten. Responders (around 200,000, CFSE-labeled) were co-plated with around 200,000 irradiated, violet-dye-labeled stimulators. The sample consisted of alloreactive CD8+ T cells from a mixed lymphocyte reaction culture, taken before transplantation. Subset here: CFSE-low proliferating T cells sorted from approximately six-day pre-transplant mixed lymphocyte reaction (GvH or HvG direction). The source is a human patient who was an organ donor for intestinal transplantation.

The CDR3 is CASSEVGGLISTYGYTF. DNA of the CDR3: TGTGCCAGCAGTGAAGTAGGAGGACTCATTAGCACCTATGGCTACACCTTC. The chain has TRBV6-1 and TRBJ1-2; D is unresolved. Germline V lookup: CDR1 MNHNS, CDR2 SASEGT. This CDR3 has 17 residues. The germline V and J ends were trimmed by 1 base and 4 bases, with 19 bases remaining between them.

The chain employs TRBV7-9 and TRBJ2-1; D remains unclear. The germline V gene encodes CDR1 SEHNR and CDR2 FQNEAQ (reference sequence). Deletions cut 6 bases from V and 7 bases from J, with 4 bases between. CDR3 length: 10 residues. In DNA form, the CDR3 reads TGTGCCAGCAGAAGGAATGAGCAGTTCTTC. Protein: CASRRNEQFF. Full variable domain (outside the CDR3, taken from reference TRBV7-9 and TRBJ2-1): DTGVSQNPRHKITKRGQNVTFRCDPISEHNRLYWYRQTLGQGPEFLTYFQNEAQLEKSRLLSDRFSAERPKGSFSTLEIQRTEQGDSAMYLCASRRNEQFFGPGTRLTVL.

CDR3 residues: CASSLDLVGSWGETQYF. The CDR3 DNA is TGTGCCAGCAGCTTAGATTTAGTCGGATCCTGGGGGGAGACCCAGTACTTC. This chain connects TRBV11-2 to TRBJ2-5; D possibly matches TRBD1 or TRBD2 (5 bases each). The length of the CDR3 is 17 residues. The V gene lost 0 bases and the J gene lost 5 bases, with 19 bases spanning the gap. The germline V gene encodes CDR1 SGHAT and CDR2 FQNNGV.

There are a few counts of this clone. This chain connects TRBV9 to TRBJ1-2; D unresolved. This CDR3 is built from 14 residues. V shed 3 bases and J shed 4 bases, with 13 bases lying between them. Germline V lookup: CDR1 SGDLS, CDR2 YYNGEE. The DNA for the CDR3 is TGTGCCAGCAGCGCGAGCCAAACAATCTATGGCTACACCTTC. Translated: CASSASQTIYGYTF. Complete variable domain (other parts from reference TRBV9 and TRBJ1-2): DSGVTQTPKHLITATGQRVTLRCSPRSGDLSVYWYQQSLDQGLQFLIQYYNGEERAKGNILERFSAQQFPDLHSELNLSSLELGDSALYFCASSASQTIYGYTFGSGTRLTVV.

This clone appeared a few times. This chain joins TRBV7-9 and TRBJ2-1; TRBD1 matches at 9 bases. The germline V gene encodes CDR1 SEHNR and CDR2 FQNEAQ (reference sequence). Unmatched junction bases numbered 15, after V lost 3 bases and J lost 3 bases. The CDR3 consists of 19 residues. CDR3 amino acids: CASSFLGFNRGHVYNEQFF. The CDR3 bases are TGTGCCAGCAGCTTTCTGGGTTTTAACAGGGGGCATGTCTACAATGAGCAGTTCTTC. The whole variable domain, remainder taken from reference TRBV7-9 and TRBJ2-1, is DTGVSQNPRHKITKRGQNVTFRCDPISEHNRLYWYRQTLGQGPEFLTYFQNEAQLEKSRLLSDRFSAERPKGSFSTLEIQRTEQGDSAMYLCASSFLGFNRGHVYNEQFFGPGTRLTVL.

This clone was seen more than once but under ten times. V is TRBV19 and J is TRBJ1-2; D gene ambiguous. CDR3 length equals 13 residues. V was clipped by 1 base and J by 5 bases, with 8 bases between them. The germline gives CDR1 LNHDA, CDR2 SQIVND (reference sequence). The CDR3 reads CASSIGTRYGYTF. The CDR3 region has the DNA TGTGCCAGTAGTATAGGAACCCGGTATGGCTACACCTTC.

The rearrangement joins TRBV6-5 to TRBJ1-1; TRBD1 matches 9 bases. V gave up 7 bases and J gave up 8 bases; unmatched junction bases: 5. The CDR3 is made up of 12 amino acids. Per germline, CDR1 MNHEY and CDR2 SVGAGI. CDR3 nucleotides: TGTGCCAGCACGGACAGGGGTCCCGAAGCTTTCTTT. Translated, it gives CASTDRGPEAFF.

The chain recombines TRBV7-2 with TRBJ2-3; unclear D gene. The germline CDR1 and CDR2 sequences are SGHTA and FQGNSA. Trimming removed 3 bases at V and 6 bases at J, with 16 bases between. The CDR3 spans 15 residues. In DNA form, the CDR3 reads TGTGCCAGCAGCTTCTTAGGCGGCTCCGGGGATACGCAGTATTTT. This gives the protein CASSFLGGSGDTQYF.

V and J are TRBV11-2 and TRBJ1-1, with no clear D. The germline CDR1 and CDR2 sequences are SGHAT and FQNNGV. V shed 2 bases and J shed 2 bases, with 6 bases lying between them. This CDR3 contains 13 residues. Here the CDR3 reads CASSLSRNTEAFF. CDR3 DNA: TGTGCCAGCAGCTTATCACGAAACACTGAAGCTTTCTTT. Full variable domain (outside the CDR3, taken from reference TRBV11-2 and TRBJ1-1): EAGVAQSPRYKIIEKRQSVAFWCNPISGHATLYWYQQILGQGPKLLIQFQNNGVVDDSQLPKDRFSAERLKGVDSTLKIQPAKLEDSAVYLCASSLSRNTEAFFGQGTRLTVV.

This clone was counted a few times. The chain has TRBV29-1 and TRBJ2-7; TRBD2 matches 9 bases. This CDR3 region has 16 residues. J was trimmed by 2 bases and V by 3 bases; bases with no gene match: 11. CDR1 SQVTM and CDR2 ANQGSEA come from the germline V gene. The CDR3 loop reads CSVDGLAGNPTYEQYF. The CDR3 bases are TGCAGCGTTGATGGGCTAGCGGGGAATCCTACCTACGAGCAGTACTTC.

This clone has a handful of counts. The genes are TRBV5-8 and TRBJ2-7; 8 bases match TRBD1. This CDR3 has 15 residues. The V gene's germline CDR1 is SGHTS and CDR2 YDEGEE. Trimming at V came to 5 bases and at J to 4 bases, leaving 11 bases not matched to a gene. CDR3 bases: TGTGCCAGCAGGTCCGGGACAGGAGGCTTTTACGAGCAGTACTTC. Its protein product is CASRSGTGGFYEQYF.

This clone showed up just a few times. CDR3 sequence reads: CASSLAGANYEQYF. CDR3 in DNA: TGTGCCAGCAGCTTAGCGGGTGCTAACTACGAGCAGTACTTC. The J gene is TRBJ2-7, the V gene TRBV11-3; no clear D gene. The CDR3 contains 14 residues. In germline, CDR1 is SGHNT, CDR2 YENEEA. Trimming shortened V by 1 base and J by 3 bases, and 10 bases separated the two germline ends.

This clone was picked up one time. The V and J genes are TRBV2 and TRBJ2-3, with 7 bases aligning to TRBD2. CDR1 is SNHLY, CDR2 FYNNEI, per germline. The CDR3 consists of 15 residues. J gave up 1 base and V 2 bases, and 3 bases lay outside the gene matches. CDR3 amino acids: CASSESGDRTDTQYF. CDR3 sequence (DNA): TGTGCCAGCAGTGAAAGCGGGGACCGCACAGATACGCAGTATTTT.

This clone ranks as medium-sized. The J gene is TRBJ2-2, the V gene TRBV12-5; 11 bases agree with TRBD2. Germline loops: CDR1 LGHNT, CDR2 FRNRAP. Trimming cost V 6 bases and J 4 bases; bases outside gene matches: 16. CDR3 length equals 19 residues. CDR3 in amino acids: CASGRQYLAGGPFTGELFF. For the CDR3, the DNA is TGTGCTAGTGGCCGACAATACCTAGCGGGGGGCCCTTTCACCGGGGAGCTGTTTTTT.

The gene calls are TRBV11-2 and TRBJ2-7, with D possibly being TRBD1 (5 bases). Trimming removed 3 bases from V and 5 bases from J, with 14 bases in between. This CDR3 region has 14 residues. CDR1 SGHAT and CDR2 FQNNGV come from the germline V gene. In DNA form, the CDR3 reads TGTGCCAGCAGCTTGGGGCTTTGGGCCCACGAGCAGTACTTC. Residues: CASSLGLWAHEQYF.

This clone came up a few times. The chain couples TRBV4-3 to TRBJ2-1; possibly TRBD2 for D (5 bases). With 1 base removed from V and 7 bases from J, the gap between germline ends came to 11 bases. Germline V lookup: CDR1 LGHNA, CDR2 YSLEER. The CDR3 spans 14 residues. This CDR3 is CASSQGRGWNEQFF. In nucleotides, the CDR3 is TGCGCCAGCAGCCAAGGGAGAGGGTGGAATGAGCAGTTCTTC.

This clone qualifies as large. CDR3 sequence reads: CASSLTDRNPYEQYF. In DNA form, the CDR3 reads TGTGCCAGCAGCTTAACGGACAGGAACCCGTACGAGCAGTACTTC. This chain connects TRBV7-9 to TRBJ2-7, with 7 bases identical to TRBD1. V dropped 2 bases and J dropped 4; count of bases not matched to a gene: 8. The germline CDR1 and CDR2 sequences are SEHNR and FQNEAQ (reference sequence). The CDR3 spans 15 residues. Full variable domain (missing parts from reference TRBV7-9 and TRBJ2-7): DTGVSQNPRHKITKRGQNVTFRCDPISEHNRLYWYRQTLGQGPEFLTYFQNEAQLEKSRLLSDRFSAERPKGSFSTLEIQRTEQGDSAMYLCASSLTDRNPYEQYFGPGTRLTVT.